This T cell receptor (beta chain) derives from a study of T cell responses to AZD1222 COVID-19 vaccine. Whole-study results and caveats: Repertoire collection took place solely once the T cell response had peaked.

The CDR3 is made up of 13 amino acids. The germline V gene has CDR1 GTSNPN and CDR2 SVGIG (reference sequence). Between the trimmed V and J ends, which lost 2 bases and 4 bases, there was a span of 9 bases. The data were produced by immunoSEQ multiplex PCR, yet TCRdb's version contains in-frame clones alone and is incomplete. The table shows more than 110,000 clones, with over 90% occurring only once. Remarks on this clone: The antigen remains unidentified.

The rearrangement joins TRBV30 to TRBJ1-3; D is undetermined. This TCR was recovered from an adult in good health. The sample consisted of peripheral blood, taken on day 0 of AZD1222 vaccination. The CDR3 region has the DNA TGTGCCTGGAGTATAATAGCGGGAAACACCATATATTTT. This codes for CAWSIIAGNTIYF.